This is a list of T cell receptor beta chains from one sample in a study of T cell changes during pregnancy in multiple sclerosis. Profiled with immunoSEQ multiplex PCR; TCRdb holds only in-frame clones, not every one. The sample contains more than 55,000 clones, 90% of which appear only once. The sample here was peripheral blood, taken in the third trimester of pregnancy. All receptors derive from a female donor in good health, enrolled as a control in a pregnancy study. The CDR3 runs from the conserved cysteine through the conserved F or W.

V,J,CDR3
TRBV10-3,TRBJ2-2,CAIRVAAGGTGELFF
TRBV5-6,TRBJ2-5,CASSPGRDRDRQETQYF
TRBV19,TRBJ2-2,CASSSVAVAKRHTGELFF
TRBV5-6,TRBJ2-3,CASSLERGRGTQYF
TRBV12-5,TRBJ2-3,CASGQGGGASTDTQYF
TRBV5-5,TRBJ1-6,CASRESGNSPLHF
TRBV25-1,TRBJ1-1,CASSDSSLGDTEAFF
TRBV7-2,TRBJ1-3,CASSLNRGLGNTIYF
TRBV11-2,TRBJ2-3,CASSSQREGRDTQYF
TRBV7-8,TRBJ1-4,CASSLNPVSPPGKLFF
TRBV30,TRBJ1-1,CAWSVRSRLNTEAFF
TRBV19,TRBJ1-1,CASSIDPLRTEAFF
TRBV18,TRBJ2-2,CASSPGLTGELFF
TRBV9,TRBJ2-2,CASSNKGRTANTGELFF
TRBV30,TRBJ1-1,CAWSDLRNTEAFF
TRBV4-3,TRBJ1-1,CASSQDQGTEAFF
TRBV23-1,TRBJ1-1,CASSQPCKGQGDTEAFF
TRBV4-2,TRBJ1-2,CASSRSGTGNDGYTF
TRBV15,TRBJ2-3,CATSAQGEGDTQYF
TRBV6-5,TRBJ2-3,CASSYTGAGGPDTQYF
TRBV4-2,TRBJ2-1,CASSTHRGFNDNEQFF